This T cell receptor (beta chain) was obtained from a study of lymphopenia after photon versus proton radiotherapy. The germline V gene has CDR1 MNHNS and CDR2 SASEGT. The CDR3 runs 14 residues. V shed 8 bases and J 0 bases; nucleotides not matched to a gene: 4. Assay: immunoSEQ multiplex PCR; the TCRdb copy retains only in-frame clones and omits some. The table has roughly 58,000 clones, 87% seen once. Regarding this clone: Its antigen is unknown.

The study, taken as a whole, reports: Only patients who died were analyzed for survival; proton advantage is unproven. A bigger post-nadir fall in TCR diversity correlated inversely with survival time in deceased patients.

Here the sequenced sample was peripheral blood, taken from a patient treated with proton-based radiotherapy. The sequence was collected from an elderly man with esophageal cancer. The chain carries TRBV6-1 and TRBJ2-7; 10 bases are a match to TRBD2. CDR3 amino acids: CASDSGGISYEQYF. The CDR3 region has the DNA TGTGCCAGCGATAGCGGGGGGATCTCCTACGAGCAGTACTTC.